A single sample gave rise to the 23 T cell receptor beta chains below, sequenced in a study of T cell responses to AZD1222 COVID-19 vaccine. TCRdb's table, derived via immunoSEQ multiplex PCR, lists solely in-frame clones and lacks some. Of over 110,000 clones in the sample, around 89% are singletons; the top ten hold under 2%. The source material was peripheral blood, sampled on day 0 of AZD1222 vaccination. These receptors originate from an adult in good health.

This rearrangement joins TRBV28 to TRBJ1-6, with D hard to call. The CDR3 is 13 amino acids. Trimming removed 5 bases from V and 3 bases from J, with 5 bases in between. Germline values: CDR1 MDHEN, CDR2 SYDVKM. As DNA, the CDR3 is TGTGCCAGCAGTGGACTCTATAATTCACCCCTCCACTTT. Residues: CASSGLYNSPLHF.

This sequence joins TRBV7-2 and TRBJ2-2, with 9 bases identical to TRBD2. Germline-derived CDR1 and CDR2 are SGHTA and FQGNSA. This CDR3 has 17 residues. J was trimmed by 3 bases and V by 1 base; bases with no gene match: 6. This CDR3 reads CASSLELAGWYTGELFF. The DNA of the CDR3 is TGTGCCAGCAGCTTAGAACTAGCGGGTTGGTACACCGGGGAGCTGTTTTTT. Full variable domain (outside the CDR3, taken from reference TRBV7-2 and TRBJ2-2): GAGVSQSPSNKVTEKGKDVELRCDPISGHTALYWYRQSLGQGLEFLIYFQGNSAPDKSGLPSDRFSAERTGGSVSTLTIQRTQQEDSAVYLCASSLELAGWYTGELFFGEGSRLTVL.

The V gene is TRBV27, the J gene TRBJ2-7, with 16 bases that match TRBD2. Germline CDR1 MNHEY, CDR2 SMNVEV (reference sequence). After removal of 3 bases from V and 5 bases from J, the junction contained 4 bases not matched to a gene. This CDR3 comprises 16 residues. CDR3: CASSLGLAGGQDEQYF. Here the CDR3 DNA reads TGTGCCAGCAGTTTGGGACTAGCGGGGGGGCAGGACGAGCAGTACTTC.

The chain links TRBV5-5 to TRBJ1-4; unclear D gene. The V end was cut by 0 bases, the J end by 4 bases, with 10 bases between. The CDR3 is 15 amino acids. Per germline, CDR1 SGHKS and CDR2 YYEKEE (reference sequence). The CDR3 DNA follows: TGTGCCAGCAGCTTGGGATGGACTATTAATGAAAAACTGTTTTTT. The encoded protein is CASSLGWTINEKLFF.

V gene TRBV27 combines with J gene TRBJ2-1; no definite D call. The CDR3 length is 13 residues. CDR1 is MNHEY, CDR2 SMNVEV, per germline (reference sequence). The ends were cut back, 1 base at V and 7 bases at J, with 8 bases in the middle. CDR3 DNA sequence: TGTGCCAGCAGTTTATGGGCCGGGAATGAGCAGTTCTTC. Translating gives CASSLWAGNEQFF.

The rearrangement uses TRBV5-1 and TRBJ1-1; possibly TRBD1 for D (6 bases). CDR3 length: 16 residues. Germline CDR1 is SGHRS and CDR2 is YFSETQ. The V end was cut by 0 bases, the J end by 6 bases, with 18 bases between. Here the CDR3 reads CASSLAVGAIGAEAFF. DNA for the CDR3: TGCGCCAGCAGCTTGGCCGTGGGGGCCATTGGAGCTGAAGCTTTCTTT.

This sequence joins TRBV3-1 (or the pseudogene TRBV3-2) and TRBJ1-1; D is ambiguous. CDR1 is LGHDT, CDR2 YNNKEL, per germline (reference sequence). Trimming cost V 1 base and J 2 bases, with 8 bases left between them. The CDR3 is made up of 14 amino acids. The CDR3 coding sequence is TGTGCCAGCAGCCAAGTCTGGGGAAACACTGAAGCTTTCTTT. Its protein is CASSQVWGNTEAFF.

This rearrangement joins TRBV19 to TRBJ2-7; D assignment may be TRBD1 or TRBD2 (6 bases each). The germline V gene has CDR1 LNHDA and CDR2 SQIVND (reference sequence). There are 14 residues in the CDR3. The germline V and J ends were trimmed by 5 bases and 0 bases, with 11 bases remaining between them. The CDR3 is CASSSQGLSYEQYF. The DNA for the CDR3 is TGTGCCAGTAGTTCACAGGGACTCTCCTACGAGCAGTACTTC.

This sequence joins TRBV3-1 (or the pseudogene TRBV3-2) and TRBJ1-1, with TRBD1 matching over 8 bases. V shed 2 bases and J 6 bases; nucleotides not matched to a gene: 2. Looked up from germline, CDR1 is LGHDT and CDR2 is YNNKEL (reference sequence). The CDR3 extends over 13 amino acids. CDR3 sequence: CASSQYRGAEAFF. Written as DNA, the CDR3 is TGTGCCAGCAGCCAATACAGGGGGGCTGAAGCTTTCTTT.

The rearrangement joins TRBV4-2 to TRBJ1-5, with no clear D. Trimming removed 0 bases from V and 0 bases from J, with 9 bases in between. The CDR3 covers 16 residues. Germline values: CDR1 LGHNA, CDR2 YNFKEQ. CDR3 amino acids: CASSQEGSSSNQPQHF. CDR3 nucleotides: TGTGCCAGCAGCCAAGAAGGTTCCAGTAGCAATCAGCCCCAGCATTTT.

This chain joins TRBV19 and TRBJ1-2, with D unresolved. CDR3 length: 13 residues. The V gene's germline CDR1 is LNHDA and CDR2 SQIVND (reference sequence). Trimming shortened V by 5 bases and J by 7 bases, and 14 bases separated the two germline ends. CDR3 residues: CASSPDLRRGYTF. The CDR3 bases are TGTGCCAGTAGTCCGGACCTTCGGCGTGGCTACACCTTC.

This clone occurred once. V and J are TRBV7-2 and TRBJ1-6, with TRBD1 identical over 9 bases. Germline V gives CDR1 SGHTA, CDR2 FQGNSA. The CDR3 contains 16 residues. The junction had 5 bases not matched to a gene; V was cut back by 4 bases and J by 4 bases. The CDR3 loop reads CASSSKDRGYNSPLHF. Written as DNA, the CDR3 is TGTGCCAGCAGCTCAAAGGACAGGGGATATAATTCACCCCTCCACTTT.

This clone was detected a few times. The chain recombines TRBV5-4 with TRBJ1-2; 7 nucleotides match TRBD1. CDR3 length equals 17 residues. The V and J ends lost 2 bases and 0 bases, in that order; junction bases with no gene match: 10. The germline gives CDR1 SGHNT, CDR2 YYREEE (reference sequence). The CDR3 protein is CASSFPGQHQANYGYTF. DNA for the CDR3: TGTGCCAGCAGCTTTCCGGGACAGCACCAAGCTAACTATGGCTACACCTTC.

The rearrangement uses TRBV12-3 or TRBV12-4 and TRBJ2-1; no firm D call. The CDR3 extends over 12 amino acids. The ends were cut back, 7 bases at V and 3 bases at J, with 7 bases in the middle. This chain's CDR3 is CASTTNYNEQFF. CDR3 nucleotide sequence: TGTGCCAGCACCACCAACTACAATGAGCAGTTCTTC.

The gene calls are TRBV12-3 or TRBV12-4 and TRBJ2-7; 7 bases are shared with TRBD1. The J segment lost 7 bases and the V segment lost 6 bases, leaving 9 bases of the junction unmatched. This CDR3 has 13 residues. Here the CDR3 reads CASRLRGLGEQYF. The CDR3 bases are TGTGCCAGCAGGCTGAGGGGGCTGGGGGAGCAGTACTTC.

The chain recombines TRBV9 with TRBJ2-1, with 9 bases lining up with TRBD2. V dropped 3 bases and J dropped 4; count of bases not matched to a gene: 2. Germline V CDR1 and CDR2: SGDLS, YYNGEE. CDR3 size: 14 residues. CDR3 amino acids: CASSASGNYNEQFF. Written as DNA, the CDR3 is TGTGCCAGCAGCGCTAGCGGGAATTACAATGAGCAGTTCTTC.

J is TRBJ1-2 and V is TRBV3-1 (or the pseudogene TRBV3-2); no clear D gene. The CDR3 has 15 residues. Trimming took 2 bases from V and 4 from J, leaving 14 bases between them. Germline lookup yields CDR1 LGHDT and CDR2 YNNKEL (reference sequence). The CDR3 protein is CASSQLGRAGYGYTF. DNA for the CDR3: TGTGCCAGCAGCCAACTCGGCAGAGCCGGCTATGGCTACACCTTC.

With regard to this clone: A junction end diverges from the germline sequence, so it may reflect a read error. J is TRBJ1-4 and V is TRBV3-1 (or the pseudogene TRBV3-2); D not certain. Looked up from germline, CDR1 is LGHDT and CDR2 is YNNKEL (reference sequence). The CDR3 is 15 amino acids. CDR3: CASSHPTATNEKLFF. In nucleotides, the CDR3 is TGTGCCAGCAGCCACCCCACGGCAACAAATGAAAAACTGTTTTTT.

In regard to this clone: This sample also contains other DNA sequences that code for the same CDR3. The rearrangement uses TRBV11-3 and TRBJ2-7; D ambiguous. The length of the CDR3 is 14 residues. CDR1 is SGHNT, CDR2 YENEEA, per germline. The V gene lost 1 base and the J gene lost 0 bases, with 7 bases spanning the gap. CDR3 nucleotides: TGTGCCAGCAGCTTAGGTGGGTCCTCCTACGAGCAGTACTTC. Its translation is CASSLGGSSYEQYF.

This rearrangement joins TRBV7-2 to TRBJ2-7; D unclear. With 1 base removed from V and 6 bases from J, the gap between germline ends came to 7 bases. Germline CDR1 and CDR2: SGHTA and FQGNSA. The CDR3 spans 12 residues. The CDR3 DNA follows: TGTGCCAGCAGCTTAGATTGGCGCGAGCAGTACTTC. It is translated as CASSLDWREQYF.

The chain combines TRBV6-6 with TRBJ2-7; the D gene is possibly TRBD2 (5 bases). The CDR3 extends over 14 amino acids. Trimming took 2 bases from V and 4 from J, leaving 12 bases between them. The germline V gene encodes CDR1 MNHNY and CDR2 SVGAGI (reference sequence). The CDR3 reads CASSYASGNYEQYF. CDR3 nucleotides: TGTGCCAGCAGTTACGCCTCCGGGAATTACGAGCAGTACTTC.

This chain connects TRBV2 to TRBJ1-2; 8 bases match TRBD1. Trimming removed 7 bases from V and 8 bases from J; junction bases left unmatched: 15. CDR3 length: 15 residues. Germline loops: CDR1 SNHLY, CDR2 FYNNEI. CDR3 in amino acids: CASNSRDRPAGGYTF. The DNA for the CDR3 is TGTGCCAGCAATAGCAGGGACAGGCCCGCGGGGGGCTACACCTTC.

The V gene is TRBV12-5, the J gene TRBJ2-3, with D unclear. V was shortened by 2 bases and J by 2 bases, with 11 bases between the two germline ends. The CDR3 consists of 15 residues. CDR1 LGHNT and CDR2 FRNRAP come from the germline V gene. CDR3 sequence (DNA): TGTGCTAGTGGTTTGAATTGGGGATCCACAGATACGCAGTATTTT. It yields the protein CASGLNWGSTDTQYF.